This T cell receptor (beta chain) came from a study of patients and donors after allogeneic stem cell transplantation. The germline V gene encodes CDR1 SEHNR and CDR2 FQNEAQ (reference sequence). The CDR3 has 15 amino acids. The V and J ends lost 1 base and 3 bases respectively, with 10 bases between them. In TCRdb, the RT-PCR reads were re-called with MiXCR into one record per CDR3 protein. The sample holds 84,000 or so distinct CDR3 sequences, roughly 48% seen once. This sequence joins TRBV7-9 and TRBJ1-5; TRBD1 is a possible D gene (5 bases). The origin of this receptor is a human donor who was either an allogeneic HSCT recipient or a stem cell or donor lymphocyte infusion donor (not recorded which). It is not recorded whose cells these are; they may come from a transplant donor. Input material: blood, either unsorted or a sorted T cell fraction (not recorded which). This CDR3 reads CASSLGGATNQPQHF. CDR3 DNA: TGTGCCAGCAGCTTAGGGGGCGCCACCAATCAGCCCCAGCATTTT.